The 31 T cell receptor beta chains reported below all come from one sample, sequenced in a study of blood T cells in healthy people across ages (dated by TCRdb to between 2015 and 2017). The method was 5' RACE. For sequencing, an Illumina HiSeq 2500 was employed. A second PCR of roughly 6 to 11 cycles was run with a J-beta primer mix and a sample-barcoded 5' primer. Starting from the raw public reads, TCRdb applied fastp trimming at Q25, assembled clones with MiXCR and retained in-frame beta chains. All rows with the same CDR3 protein become a single entry with the most common DNA and genes. The sample records some 730,000 distinct CDR3 sequences, approximately 21% of which are singletons. The ten largest clones add up to less than 25% of the sample. Material for sequencing was blood. These receptors came from a man aged 70 or older in good health.

This chain uses TRBV7-8 with TRBJ2-5, with D unresolved. The J call is uncertain, as TRBJ2-1 better fits the DNA end. There are 15 residues in the CDR3. Germline V gene data show CDR1 as SGHVS and CDR2 as FQNEAQ. CDR3 sequence (DNA): TGTGCCAGCAGCCCAGAGGTCCTAAGGCGCAATGAGCAGTTCTTC. Translated: CASSPEVLRRNEQFF.

This chain connects TRBV29-1 to TRBJ2-1; 7 positions agree with TRBD2. J lost 3 bases, V lost 5 bases, and 4 bases had no gene match. CDR1 and CDR2 from the germline V gene are SQVTM and ANQGSEA. CDR3 length: 13 residues. Here the CDR3 DNA reads TGCAGCGTTACTAGCGATCTCTACAATGAGCAGTTCTTC. It translates to CSVTSDLYNEQFF.

The chain recombines TRBV7-9 with TRBJ2-3; 7 nucleotides align to TRBD2. Germline V lookup: CDR1 SEHNR, CDR2 FQNEAQ (reference sequence). The CDR3 sequence is 14 residues long. Trimming removed 1 base from V and 5 bases from J; junction bases left unmatched: 3. Here the CDR3 DNA reads TGTGCCAGCAGCTTAGTTCTAGCGGAAGATACGCAGTATTTT. This translates into CASSLVLAEDTQYF.

This clonotype was counted a few times. CDR3 sequence (DNA): TGTGCCACCAGTGACCGACTAGCGGGCCATCAATACAATGAGCAGTTCTTC. It yields the protein CATSDRLAGHQYNEQFF. The chain couples TRBV24-1 to TRBJ2-1; 10 nucleotides agree with TRBD2. Germline V CDR1 and CDR2: KGHDR, SFDVKD. This CDR3 comprises 17 residues. After removal of 4 bases from V and 4 bases from J, the junction contained 9 bases not matched to a gene.

This clonotype occurred a few times. The rearrangement joins TRBV20-1 to TRBJ1-6; D is unclear. From germline, CDR1 is DFQATT and CDR2 SNEGSKA (reference sequence). The ends were cut back, 0 bases at V and 10 bases at J, with 22 bases in the middle. The CDR3 has 17 amino acids. The CDR3 loop reads CSARDPWIVGFLSPLHF. Written as DNA, the CDR3 is TGCAGTGCTAGAGACCCGTGGATTGTAGGCTTCCTATCACCCCTCCACTTT.

This clonotype was counted between two and nine times. The rearrangement uses TRBV5-1 and TRBJ2-2; no reliable D call. This CDR3 is 15 amino acids long. Trimming cost V 5 bases and J 2 bases, with 13 bases left between them. The germline gives CDR1 SGHRS, CDR2 YFSETQ. The CDR3, as DNA: TGCGCCAGCAGTGGGTTGGGTACAAACACCGGGGAGCTGTTTTTT. It translates to CASSGLGTNTGELFF. Drawing the rest from reference TRBV5-1 and TRBJ2-2, the complete variable domain is KAGVTQTPRYLIKTRGQQVTLSCSPISGHRSVSWYQQTPGQGLQFLFEYFSETQRNKGNFPGRFSGRQFSNSRSEMNVSTLELGDSALYLCASSGLGTNTGELFFGEGSRLTVL.

This clonotype showed up just a few times. V is TRBV7-3 and J is TRBJ2-1; TRBD2 matches at 8 bases. Unmatched junction bases numbered 7, after V lost 1 base and J lost 5 bases. Per germline, CDR1 SGHTA and CDR2 FQGTGA. The CDR3 extends over 16 amino acids. The CDR3 region is CASSLRSGSLNNEQFF. The CDR3 bases are TGTGCCAGCAGCTTAAGGAGCGGGAGTCTAAACAATGAGCAGTTCTTC.

This clonotype was seen more than once but under ten times. The J gene is TRBJ1-1, the V gene TRBV29-1, with TRBD1 as a possible D gene (5 bases). Between the trimmed V and J ends, which lost 4 bases and 1 base, there was a span of 10 bases. This CDR3 comprises 13 residues. The V gene's germline CDR1 is SQVTM and CDR2 ANQGSEA. The CDR3 protein is CSVARDGNTEAFF. DNA of the CDR3: TGCAGCGTTGCCCGGGACGGGAACACTGAAGCTTTCTTT.

V gene TRBV6-2 or TRBV6-3 combines with J gene TRBJ1-5; 8 nucleotides match TRBD1. The trim removed 6 bases at V and 7 bases at J, leaving 11 bases unmatched. Per germline, CDR1 MNHEY and CDR2 SVGEGT. The CDR3 covers 15 residues. In DNA, the CDR3 is TGTGCCAGCAGACCGACAGGGGAAGGGCGGCAGCCCCAGCATTTT. Protein: CASRPTGEGRQPQHF.

This sequence joins TRBV7-2 and TRBJ2-3, with a weak D call TRBD2 (6 bases). Per germline, CDR1 SGHTA and CDR2 FQGNSA. V lost 11 bases to trimming and J lost 6 bases, with 21 bases between them. The CDR3 spans 14 residues. The CDR3 loop reads CAARMGGVRDTQYF. DNA of the CDR3: TGTGCCGCCCGTATGGGGGGAGTCCGGGATACGCAGTATTTT. Combining the CDR3 with reference TRBV7-2 and TRBJ2-3 gives the whole variable domain GAGVSQSPSNKVTEKGKDVELRCDPISGHTALYWYRQSLGQGLEFLIYFQGNSAPDKSGLPSDRFSAERTGGSVSTLTIQRTQQEDSAVYLCAARMGGVRDTQYFGPGTRLTVL.

This clonotype has a handful of counts. V gene TRBV29-1 combines with J gene TRBJ1-1, with D hard to call. This CDR3 contains 13 residues. Germline CDR1 reads SQVTM; CDR2 reads ANQGSEA. V was shortened by 6 bases and J by 1 base, with 12 bases between the two germline ends. The CDR3, as DNA: TGCAGCGTGCCCCAGGTGGGGAACACTGAAGCTTTCTTT. Translated: CSVPQVGNTEAFF.

The chain employs TRBV5-1 and TRBJ2-6, with D possibly TRBD1 on 6 matching bases. The V end was cut by 5 bases, the J end by 4 bases, with 13 bases between. The CDR3 has 15 residues. Germline V gives CDR1 SGHRS, CDR2 YFSETQ. For the CDR3, the DNA is TGCGCCAGCAGGCCAGGGGCTATAGGGGCCAACGTCCTGACTTTC. The encoded protein is CASRPGAIGANVLTF.

This clonotype appeared a few times. V usage is TRBV12-3 or TRBV12-4 and J usage is TRBJ1-2, with D perhaps matching TRBD1 (5 bases). Trimming took off 6 bases at V and 4 bases at J, with 12 bases between the two ends. The CDR3 has 13 residues. The CDR3 region is CASSTGTVYGYTF. CDR3 in DNA: TGTGCCAGCAGCACCGGGACGGTCTATGGCTACACCTTC.

This chain links TRBV28 with TRBJ1-1; possible D gene TRBD1, 6 bases. Germline V gene lookup returns CDR1 MDHEN and CDR2 SYDVKM. The CDR3 runs to 15 residues. Trimming shortened V by 5 bases and J by 5 bases, and 18 bases separated the two germline ends. The chain's CDR3 is CASSTLGRGWTEAFF. DNA for the CDR3: TGTGCCAGCAGTACGCTTGGCAGGGGATGGACTGAAGCTTTCTTT.

The J gene is TRBJ2-5, the V gene TRBV7-2; 10 bases match TRBD2. CDR1 is SGHTA, CDR2 FQGNSA, per germline. After removal of 5 bases from V and 4 bases from J, the junction contained 13 bases not matched to a gene. This CDR3 spans 17 amino acids. This chain's CDR3 is CASSRPLAGAGGETQYF. The CDR3 nucleotides are TGTGCCAGCAGCAGACCCCTAGCGGGAGCCGGCGGAGAGACCCAGTACTTC.

There are a few counts of this clonotype. The chain combines TRBV7-9 with TRBJ1-1; 9 bases are a match to TRBD1. The trim removed 5 bases at V and 0 bases at J, leaving 10 bases unmatched. CDR1 and CDR2 from the germline V gene are SEHNR and FQNEAQ (reference sequence). The CDR3 spans 17 residues. The CDR3 reads CASSPRTGAIMNTEAFF. The CDR3 nucleotides are TGTGCCAGCAGCCCGCGGACAGGGGCGATAATGAACACTGAAGCTTTCTTT.

There are a few counts of this clonotype. The chain carries TRBV4-3 and TRBJ2-7; 10 bases align to TRBD2. This CDR3 contains 17 residues. V lost 4 bases and J lost 1; bases outside the gene matches: 10. Germline CDR1 is LGHNA and CDR2 is YSLEER. Here the CDR3 DNA reads TGCGCCAGCAGCCCCACACCGGGACTAGCGTTTTCCTACGAGCAGTACGTC. It specifies CASSPTPGLAFSYEQYV.

This clonotype showed up just a few times. The rearrangement uses TRBV15 and TRBJ2-5, with unresolved D. The J call may not be correct, given that the DNA end is closer to TRBJ2-7. CDR3 length equals 15 residues. In germline, CDR1 is LNHNV, CDR2 YYDKDF (reference sequence). CDR3 region: CATSRDGTASYEQYF. For the CDR3, the DNA is TGTGCCACCAGCAGAGATGGTACGGCCTCCTACGAGCAGTACTTC.

This sequence joins TRBV20-1 and TRBJ2-3; 8 positions match TRBD2. The CDR3 runs to 15 residues. Germline values: CDR1 DFQATT, CDR2 SNEGSKA (reference sequence). The V segment lost 6 bases and the J segment 1 base; nucleotides outside the gene matches: 9. The CDR3: CSALTGLEGTDTQYF. The CDR3 nucleotides read TGCAGTGCCCTCACGGGACTAGAGGGCACAGATACGCAGTATTTT.

The rearrangement joins TRBV12-3 or TRBV12-4 to TRBJ2-7; D might be TRBD2 (6 bases). Trimming took off 8 bases at V and 3 bases at J, with 17 bases between the two ends. This CDR3 has 14 residues. In DNA, the CDR3 is TGTGCCAGCGGGGGGAGGCTAGCTAACTACGAGCAGTACTTC. Translation gives CASGGRLANYEQYF.

In its sample, this clonotype was seen a few times. CDR3 nucleotides: TGCAGTGCTAAGGGGAACCTCCAAGAGACCCAGTACTTC. It codes for CSAKGNLQETQYF. The chain combines TRBV20-1 with TRBJ2-5; a possible D gene is TRBD1 (5 bases). The germline V and J ends were trimmed by 4 bases and 1 base, with 10 bases remaining between them. The CDR3 runs to 13 residues. Germline V lookup: CDR1 DFQATT, CDR2 SNEGSKA (reference sequence).

The V and J genes are TRBV19 and TRBJ2-1; D call uncertain. CDR3 size: 16 residues. The V end lost 4 bases, the J end lost 0 bases, and 13 bases lay between the germline ends. Germline assignment: CDR1 LNHDA and CDR2 SQIVND (reference sequence). The CDR3 loop reads CASSSPGTSSYNEQFF. In DNA, the CDR3 is TGTGCCAGTAGTAGTCCAGGAACGAGCTCCTACAATGAGCAGTTCTTC. Using reference TRBV19 and TRBJ2-1 for the parts outside the CDR3, the full variable domain is DGGITQSPKYLFRKEGQNVTLSCEQNLNHDAMYWYRQDPGQGLRLIYYSQIVNDFQKGDIAEGYSVSREKKESFPLTVTSAQKNPTAFYLCASSSPGTSSYNEQFFGPGTRLTVL.

The chain joins TRBV20-1 to TRBJ2-1, with TRBD2 identical over 10 bases. Germline-derived CDR1 and CDR2 are DFQATT and SNEGSKA (reference sequence). J was trimmed by 4 bases and V by 1 base; bases with no gene match: 13. This CDR3 contains 18 residues. The CDR3 spells CSARGLGIAGGVYNEQFF. The CDR3 DNA reads TGCAGTGCTAGAGGGTTGGGAATAGCGGGGGGTGTTTACAATGAGCAGTTCTTC.

This clonotype was detected a few times. A read error may produce the germline difference seen at one junction end. The rearrangement uses TRBV11-2 and TRBJ1-2; D not resolved. The length of the CDR3 is 15 residues. Germline V gives CDR1 SGHAT, CDR2 FQNNGV. CDR3 protein: CASSFVSAANCGYTF. The CDR3 DNA reads as TGTGCCAGCAGCTTTGTTTCCGCAGCTAACTGTGGCTACACCTTC.

This clonotype was detected only a few times. The gene calls are TRBV28 and TRBJ2-7, with D perhaps TRBD2 (5 bases). Trimming took off 7 bases at V and 4 bases at J, with 11 bases between the two ends. The V gene's germline CDR1 is MDHEN and CDR2 SYDVKM. This CDR3 region has 12 residues. This CDR3 is CASNSGTYEQYF. The CDR3 DNA reads TGTGCCAGCAACAGCGGTACGTACGAGCAGTACTTC.

The rearrangement uses TRBV11-2 and TRBJ1-4, with D possibly being TRBD1 (5 bases). Trimming pared 4 bases from V and 0 bases from J, leaving 12 bases between. The germline CDR1 and CDR2 sequences are SGHAT and FQNNGV. This CDR3 has 16 residues. CDR3 protein: CASSSFRESTNEKLFF. In nucleotides, the CDR3 is TGTGCCAGCAGCTCCTTCAGGGAGTCAACTAATGAAAAACTGTTTTTT.

This clonotype was seen a few times. The chain is built from TRBV18 and TRBJ1-1; D not resolved. The V gene lost 1 base and the J gene lost 0 bases, with 15 bases spanning the gap. In germline, CDR1 is KGHSH, CDR2 LQKENI. The CDR3 sequence is 17 residues long. The CDR3 here is CASSPRTDLNLNTEAFF. CDR3 nucleotide sequence: TGTGCCAGCTCACCACGGACCGATCTCAACTTGAACACTGAAGCTTTCTTT.

This clonotype was seen once. The genes are TRBV5-1 and TRBJ2-3, with D perhaps being TRBD1 or TRBD2 (6 bases each). The CDR3 runs to 14 residues. V lost 4 bases, J lost 6 bases, and 15 bases lay in between. Germline V gives CDR1 SGHRS, CDR2 YFSETQ. The CDR3 is CASSRGGQKDTQYF. CDR3 in DNA: TGCGCCAGCAGCCGAGGGGGGCAGAAGGATACGCAGTATTTT. Full variable domain (outside the CDR3, taken from reference TRBV5-1 and TRBJ2-3): KAGVTQTPRYLIKTRGQQVTLSCSPISGHRSVSWYQQTPGQGLQFLFEYFSETQRNKGNFPGRFSGRQFSNSRSEMNVSTLELGDSALYLCASSRGGQKDTQYFGPGTRLTVL.

There are many counts of this clonotype. The rearrangement links TRBV5-1 to TRBJ2-7; D unclear. The CDR3 spans 13 residues. V was cut by 4 bases and J by 4 bases, with 12 bases left in between. CDR1 is SGHRS and CDR2 is YFSETQ in the germline V gene. The CDR3 DNA sequence: TGCGCCAGCAGCGCCGGTGTAAGATACGAGCAGTACTTC. Amino acids: CASSAGVRYEQYF.

This clonotype has ten or more counts. This rearrangement joins TRBV5-1 to TRBJ2-7; the D gene is possibly TRBD1 (5 bases). The CDR3 has 14 amino acids. Germline lookup yields CDR1 SGHRS and CDR2 YFSETQ. V was clipped by 1 base and J by 0 bases, with 8 bases between them. The CDR3 nucleotides read TGCGCCAGCAGCTTGATCCAGGGCTCCTACGAGCAGTACTTC. It translates to CASSLIQGSYEQYF.

The chain is built from TRBV30 and TRBJ1-2; D may be TRBD1 (6 bases). The germline V gene has CDR1 GTSNPN and CDR2 SVGIG (reference sequence). Trimming took off 4 bases at V and 3 bases at J, with 12 bases between the two ends. The CDR3 totals 13 residues. The DNA of the CDR3 is TGTGCCTGGAAACCGGGACACTACTATGGCTACACCTTC. This encodes CAWKPGHYYGYTF.